These 3 T cell receptor beta chains were all obtained from the same sample, sequenced in a study of cytomegalovirus exposure and HLA in healthy donors. The PCR was carried out with 60 Vbeta primers and 13 Jbeta primers. Only in-frame clones appear in the TCRdb table, and some are missing; sequencing was by immunoSEQ multiplex PCR. The data hold over 150,000 clones, with about 65% observed a single time. The sample comprised PBMCs. Source of these receptors: a woman aged 25 to 45 in good health and CMV-seronegative.

The rearrangement links TRBV15 to TRBJ2-1; 9 nucleotides align to TRBD2. With V trimmed by 8 bases and J by 8 bases, 16 bases remained unmatched. Germline V lookup: CDR1 LNHNV, CDR2 YYDKDF (reference sequence). The CDR3 runs 16 residues. CDR3 bases: TGTGCCACCTCTAGGGAGTATATTAGCGGGGGATATGAGCAGTTCTTC. This translates into CATSREYISGGYEQFF.

The CDR3 spells CASSHDYKQYF. The CDR3 DNA reads as TGTGCCAGCAGCCACGACTATAAGCAGTACTTC. The chain couples TRBV7-9 to TRBJ2-7; a possible D gene is TRBD2 (5 bases). CDR3 length: 11 residues. The V end lost 5 bases, the J end lost 8 bases, and 10 bases lay between the germline ends. Germline loops: CDR1 SEHNR, CDR2 FQNEAQ (reference sequence).

The chain carries TRBV15 and TRBJ1-1; no definite D call. CDR3 size: 17 residues. The germline V and J ends were trimmed by 1 base and 0 bases, with 15 bases remaining between them. The germline CDR1 and CDR2 sequences are LNHNV and YYDKDF (reference sequence). CDR3 sequence: CATSRGTVFFMNTEAFF. The CDR3 DNA is TGTGCCACCAGCAGAGGAACAGTTTTCTTCATGAACACTGAAGCTTTCTTT.